Presented here are 3 T cell receptor beta chains from one specimen sequenced in a study of blood T cells in healthy people across ages. Primed by a sample-barcoded 5' primer and a J-beta primer mix, a second PCR proceeded for about 6 to 11 cycles. MiXCR was run by TCRdb on the 5' RACE reads, yielding one entry per CDR3 protein. The table lists roughly 1,300,000 distinct CDR3 sequences, almost 60% of them singletons. The sample consisted of blood. The receptors originated from a man aged 18 to 29 in good health.

V gene TRBV12-5 combines with J gene TRBJ2-7, with a possible D match to TRBD2 (5 bases). Looked up from germline, CDR1 is LGHNT and CDR2 is FRNRAP. The CDR3 is 13 amino acids. Trimming removed 4 bases from V and 1 base from J, with 8 bases in between. CDR3 DNA: TGTGCTAGTGGTTACGGAGGTTCCTACGAGCAGTACTTC. This sequence encodes CASGYGGSYEQYF.

This chain connects TRBV4-2 to TRBJ1-2; D remains unclear. The CDR3 spans 15 residues. From germline, CDR1 is LGHNA and CDR2 YNFKEQ. Deletions cut 0 bases from V and 5 bases from J, with 13 bases between. This chain's CDR3 is CASSQEGSVLYGYTF. The DNA of the CDR3 is TGTGCCAGCAGCCAAGAGGGGTCCGTGCTATATGGCTACACCTTC.

As for this clonotype: Germline is not matched at one junction end, which may reflect a read error. This chain links TRBV25-1 with TRBJ2-7; D perhaps matches TRBD1 (5 bases). The CDR3 runs 13 residues. In germline, CDR1 is MGHDK, CDR2 SYGVNS. The CDR3 DNA is TGTGCCAGCAGTGACCCCAGGGCTCGCGAGCGGTACTTC. Translated: CASSDPRARERYF.